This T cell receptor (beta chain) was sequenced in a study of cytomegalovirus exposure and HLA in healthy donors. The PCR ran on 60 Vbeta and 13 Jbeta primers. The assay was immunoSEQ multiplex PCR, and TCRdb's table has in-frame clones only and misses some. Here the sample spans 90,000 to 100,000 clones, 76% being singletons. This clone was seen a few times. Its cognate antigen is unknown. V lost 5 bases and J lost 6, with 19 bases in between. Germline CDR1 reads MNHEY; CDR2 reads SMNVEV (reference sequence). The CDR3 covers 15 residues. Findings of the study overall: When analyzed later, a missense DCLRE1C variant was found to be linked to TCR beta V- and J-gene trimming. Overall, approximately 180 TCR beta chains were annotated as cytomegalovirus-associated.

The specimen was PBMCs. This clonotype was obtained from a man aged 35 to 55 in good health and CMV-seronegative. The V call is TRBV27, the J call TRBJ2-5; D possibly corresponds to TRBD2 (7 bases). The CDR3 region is CASSPWGGGRQTQYF. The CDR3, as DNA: TGTGCCAGCAGTCCCTGGGGGGGCGGCCGGCAGACCCAGTACTTC.